The T cell receptor beta chain described here comes from a study of T cell responses to AZD1222 COVID-19 vaccine (dated by TCRdb to about 2021). Notes on the research overall: AZD1222 recipients given second doses at about 4 weeks or at about 12 weeks were pooled, since spike-specific TCR depth and breadth were not found to differ between the two schedules. TCR sequencing was performed for fewer than 250 trial participants, of whom around 200 were given two doses of AZD1222 and 26 were given two doses of MenACWY control vaccine. Trial participants were enrolled into age subgroups of 18-55, 56-69 and 70-plus years, which contained about 150, 27 and 61 TCR-sequenced participants, respectively.

The germline V gene provides CDR1 SGHNT and CDR2 YENEEA. V loses 6 bases, J loses 1 base, and the germline ends lie 15 bases apart. From its cysteine to its phenylalanine, the CDR3 spans 15 amino acids. The read is trimmed to its CDR3 DNA, 45 bases read in frame from base 1. Note on this clone: What antigen it recognizes has not been identified. The input lacks base qualities; no much larger clone sits a single base away.

The CDR3 regions of human TCRbeta chains were subjected to immunosequencing. The study's processing was this. TCRs in the repertoires were matched against a reference library of SARS-CoV-2-specific TCRs that had been generated with the MIRA antigen-specificity platform. Breadth was defined as the fraction of unique TCRs that were SARS-CoV-2-associated. Depth was defined as the fraction of total T cells that were SARS-CoV-2-associated. Using the MIRA data, each spike-specific TCR was mapped to the spike region that the TCR reacts to and placed in a CD4 or CD8 class. Log10-transformed breadth and depth values were compared by one-way ANOVA with Sidak's multiple comparisons tests. The table comes from immuneACCESS by way of TCRdb, which keeps in-frame sequences with V and J called. Part of the clones is missing from these tables; in studies checked, under half for an unresolved V gene and the rest for unknown reasons. The V and J calls and clone size come from that table; D and trimming were worked out from the DNA. Recorded for this sample are around 85,000 clones; approximately 86% of them occurred a single time. The ten largest clones represent 6.3% of the sample.

The full study reports these points: Participants were mostly white British and included more females than males, and it was suggested by the authors that clonal diversity may have been underestimated. A significant rise in spike-specific TCR breadth and depth was observed after two AZD1222 doses relative to day 0 and relative to MenACWY recipients. Because no day 14 peak-response samples were available, the repertoires could be characterized only after the peak T cell response. Reportedly, almost half of the unique spike-specific TCRs recognized epitopes lying outside the regions that are mutated in the B.1.351 and B.1.1.7 variants. Conclusions about previously exposed vaccinees are limited because only six or seven AZD1222 recipients were SARS-CoV-2 seropositive at baseline. Vaccine-associated CD4 TCRs spanned the whole spike protein, with dominant responses in regions 160-218 and 743-854. The 56-69-year group was small, and its depth increase did not reach significance, likely because of low power.

The sample's time point label, in plain terms: baseline before first vaccination. Vaccinee samples came from UK trials COV001 and COV002, including a single-blind randomized controlled phase 2/3 trial of AZD1222 (ChAdOx1 nCoV-19) in healthy adults. For TCRbeta chain sequencing, PBMC samples were collected from trial participants at day 0 and at day 28 after the second dose. Here the chain combines TRBV11-3 and TRBJ1-1, with TRBD1 perhaps the D gene, on 6 matching bases. The sequence came from an adult in good health. This sample comprised peripheral blood, obtained on day 0 of AZD1222 vaccination. This receptor has the CDR3 CASRIMGGANTEAFF. The base sequence is TGTGCCAGCAGAATTATGGGGGGGGCGAACACTGAAGCTTTCTTT.